The 12 T cell receptor beta chains given below trace back to one sample, sequenced in a study of T-cell memory formation after mild COVID-19. TCRdb fed the 5' RACE reads into MiXCR, producing one record per CDR3 protein. Here the sample spans around 430,000 distinct CDR3 sequences, approximately 16% being singletons. The specimen sequenced was PBMCs or a T cell subset sorted from them (not recorded which). The origin of the receptors is a man between 18 and 29 years old who had mild COVID-19 (a few samples of this study predate the infection). Cell type and time point are not known.

A few counts support this clonotype. The rearrangement uses TRBV20-1 and TRBJ1-2; 7 bases fit TRBD1. The trim removed 0 bases at V and 4 bases at J, leaving 5 bases unmatched. Germline assignment: CDR1 DFQATT and CDR2 SNEGSKA (reference sequence). The CDR3 loop spans 14 amino acids. The CDR3 DNA follows: TGCAGTGCTAGAGATGGGACAGTTGGCTATGGCTACACCTTC. Translating it yields CSARDGTVGYGYTF.

This clonotype was counted between two and nine times. The V and J genes are TRBV4-1 and TRBJ2-3, with a tentative D call TRBD1 (5 bases). Germline CDR1 and CDR2: MGHRA and YSYEKL. The CDR3 is made up of 15 amino acids. V was trimmed by 3 bases and J by 2 bases, leaving 12 bases between them. The CDR3 here is CASSHHGQATDTQYF. The CDR3 DNA is TGCGCCAGCAGCCATCATGGACAAGCCACAGATACGCAGTATTTT.

This clonotype was recorded at least ten times. The CDR3 DNA reads TGTGCCAGCAGCTTCTACGCTAGCCAAGAGACCCAGTACTTC. It translates to CASSFYASQETQYF. The chain joins TRBV7-9 to TRBJ2-5; D is undetermined. V shed 3 bases and J shed 1 base, with 9 bases lying between them. Germline V lookup: CDR1 SEHNR, CDR2 FQNEAQ (reference sequence). The CDR3 contains 14 residues. Together with reference TRBV7-9 and TRBJ2-5, the CDR3 gives the full variable domain: DTGVSQNPRHKITKRGQNVTFRCDPISEHNRLYWYRQTLGQGPEFLTYFQNEAQLEKSRLLSDRFSAERPKGSFSTLEIQRTEQGDSAMYLCASSFYASQETQYFGPGTRLLVL.

The chain is built from TRBV14 and TRBJ1-2; D possibly corresponds to TRBD1 (6 bases). V lost 1 base and J 4 bases, leaving 10 bases between the germline ends. Germline CDR1 is SGHDN and CDR2 is FVKESK. The CDR3 runs 14 residues. The CDR3 here is CASSQGIGGYGYTF. The CDR3 DNA is TGTGCCAGCAGCCAAGGGATAGGGGGCTATGGCTACACCTTC.

The chain recombines TRBV12-3 or TRBV12-4 with TRBJ1-5, with D possibly TRBD1 on 6 matching bases. V gave up 7 bases and J gave up 9 bases, with 19 bases separating them. The CDR3 is made up of 14 amino acids. CDR3 DNA: TGTGCCAGCACCGCTACCACAGGGCTAGGGCCCCAGCATTTT. It specifies CASTATTGLGPQHF.

This clonotype was recorded a few times. The gene calls are TRBV7-3 and TRBJ2-5; 8 bases map to TRBD2. J lost 5 bases, V lost 2 bases, and 7 bases had no gene match. Germline loops: CDR1 SGHTA, CDR2 FQGTGA. This CDR3 contains 15 residues. CDR3 region: CASSLSGGQGETQYF. In nucleotides, the CDR3 is TGTGCCAGCAGCTTATCGGGGGGGCAGGGCGAGACCCAGTACTTC.

This clonotype has a handful of counts. The chain employs TRBV6-6 and TRBJ1-3, with D unclear. Between the trimmed V and J ends, which lost 4 bases and 7 bases, there was a span of 8 bases. The CDR3 is 12 amino acids. The germline CDR1 and CDR2 sequences are MNHNY and SVGAGI (reference sequence). CDR3 in amino acids: CASSSQGNTIYF. The CDR3 region has the DNA TGTGCCAGCAGTTCCCAAGGGAACACCATATATTTT.

This clonotype has at least ten counts. The chain carries TRBV4-2 and TRBJ2-5; 7 nucleotides align to TRBD2. This CDR3 has 14 amino acids. The V segment lost 2 bases and the J segment 3 bases; nucleotides outside the gene matches: 3. The germline V gene encodes CDR1 LGHNA and CDR2 YNFKEQ. The CDR3 loop reads CASSQWAGEETQYF. The CDR3, as DNA: TGTGCCAGCAGCCAATGGGCGGGGGAAGAGACCCAGTACTTC.

The chain is built from TRBV7-8 and TRBJ2-7; D perhaps matches TRBD2 (6 bases). The germline V and J ends were trimmed by 5 bases and 2 bases, with 10 bases remaining between them. CDR1 is SGHVS and CDR2 is FQNEAQ in the germline V gene. This CDR3 comprises 13 residues. The DNA for the CDR3 is TGTGCCAGCAGCCACGGGGGAGCCTACGAGCAGTACTTC. Its protein product is CASSHGGAYEQYF. The whole variable domain, remainder taken from reference TRBV7-8 and TRBJ2-7, is GAGVSQSPRYKVAKRGQDVALRCDPISGHVSLFWYQQALGQGPEFLTYFQNEAQLDKSGLPSDRFFAERPEGSVSTLKIQRTQQEDSAVYLCASSHGGAYEQYFGPGTRLTVT.

At least ten counts were recorded for this clonotype. The CDR3 here is CASSLRGDTGELFF. The CDR3 DNA is TGTGCCAGCAGTTTAAGGGGGGACACCGGGGAGCTGTTTTTT. The gene calls are TRBV28 and TRBJ2-2, with D tentatively TRBD1 or TRBD2 (6 bases each). The CDR3 extends over 14 amino acids. V was trimmed by 2 bases and J by 3 bases, leaving 7 bases between them. The germline V gene encodes CDR1 MDHEN and CDR2 SYDVKM.

This chain connects TRBV27 to TRBJ1-1; D uncertain. This CDR3 comprises 13 residues. V was pared by 1 base and J by 4 bases, with 7 bases between. CDR1 is MNHEY, CDR2 SMNVEV, per germline (reference sequence). CDR3 sequence (DNA): TGTGCCAGCAGTTTATTGACCGGCACTGAAGCTTTCTTT. Translated: CASSLLTGTEAFF.

This clonotype has just a few counts. The chain combines TRBV12-3 or TRBV12-4 with TRBJ2-5, with 7 nucleotides matching TRBD2. CDR3 length equals 15 residues. Trimming cost V 2 bases and J 10 bases; bases outside gene matches: 13. This CDR3 is CASSLLGGGSLNQYF. CDR3 DNA sequence: TGTGCCAGCAGTTTACTGGGCGGGGGATCCCTCAACCAGTACTTC.